These T cell receptor beta chains were read from a single sample in a study of shared clonotypes between healthy human individuals. Assay: immunoSEQ multiplex PCR; the TCRdb copy retains only in-frame clones and omits some. Of about 2,100,000 clones in the sample, approximately 94% were seen once. The material sequenced was naive CD8+ T cells from PBMCs. These receptors originate from a man aged 18 to 35 in good health. Some clones in this sample may be carry-over from other donors' samples. CDR3s include the opening cysteine and the closing phenylalanine or tryptophan. Fields, in order: D gene, J gene, V gene, clone size, CDR3 protein, CDR3 DNA. The D gene is left open where the match is weak. The size entry is marked missing in some rows and otherwise reads once, few, many or a size class.

d_call: NA
j_call: TRBJ1-1
v_call: TRBV28
clone_size: few
cdr3_aa: CASSYRASNTEAFF
cdr3_nt: TGTGCCAGCAGTTACAGGGCGTCGAACACTGAAGCTTTCTTT

d_call: TRBD1
j_call: TRBJ1-3
v_call: TRBV11-3
clone_size: NA
cdr3_aa: CASSETGEGNTIYF
cdr3_nt: TGTGCCAGCAGCGAAACAGGGGAGGGAAACACCATATATTTT

d_call: NA
j_call: TRBJ1-2
v_call: TRBV5-1
clone_size: NA
cdr3_aa: CASSLGGQFLDGYTF
cdr3_nt: TGCGCCAGCAGCTTGGGAGGTCAGTTCTTGGATGGCTACACCTTC

d_call: NA
j_call: TRBJ2-2
v_call: TRBV9
clone_size: once
cdr3_aa: CASSQFGGTGELFF
cdr3_nt: TGTGCCAGCAGCCAGTTCGGGGGCACCGGGGAGCTGTTTTTT

d_call: NA
j_call: TRBJ2-7
v_call: TRBV7-9
clone_size: NA
cdr3_aa: CASSLAGAPSSYEQYF
cdr3_nt: TGTGCCAGCAGCTTAGCAGGCGCTCCCTCCTCCTACGAGCAGTACTTC

d_call: NA
j_call: TRBJ1-1
v_call: TRBV6-1
clone_size: NA
cdr3_aa: CASSDYGGGNTEAFF
cdr3_nt: TGTGCCAGCAGTGACTATGGCGGAGGGAACACTGAAGCTTTCTTT

d_call: TRBD1
j_call: TRBJ1-1
v_call: TRBV19
clone_size: NA
cdr3_aa: CASSIGGTGAEAFF
cdr3_nt: TGTGCCAGTAGTATTGGCGGGACAGGGGCTGAAGCTTTCTTT

d_call: NA
j_call: TRBJ1-1
v_call: TRBV7-3
clone_size: few
cdr3_aa: CASSLDGGMNTEAFF
cdr3_nt: TGTGCCAGCAGCTTAGATGGGGGCATGAACACTGAAGCTTTCTTT

d_call: TRBD1
j_call: TRBJ1-4
v_call: TRBV28
clone_size: NA
cdr3_aa: CASSLDREGMGNEKLFF
cdr3_nt: TGTGCCAGCAGTTTAGACAGGGAGGGAATGGGGAATGAAAAACTGTTTTTT

d_call: NA
j_call: TRBJ2-5
v_call: TRBV15
clone_size: NA
cdr3_aa: CATSYGWGSQETQYF
cdr3_nt: TGTGCCACCAGCTACGGATGGGGATCCCAAGAGACCCAGTACTTC

d_call: TRBD1
j_call: TRBJ1-1
v_call: TRBV28
clone_size: NA
cdr3_aa: CASSAQGARGPRNTEAFF
cdr3_nt: TGTGCCAGCAGTGCACAGGGGGCGCGGGGCCCAAGGAACACTGAAGCTTTCTTT

d_call: TRBD1
j_call: TRBJ2-2
v_call: TRBV30
clone_size: NA
cdr3_aa: CAWSGPGQRNTGELFF
cdr3_nt: TGTGCCTGGAGTGGCCCGGGACAGCGGAACACCGGGGAGCTGTTTTTT

d_call: NA
j_call: TRBJ2-7
v_call: TRBV10-2
clone_size: NA
cdr3_aa: CATTTARGIEQYF
cdr3_nt: TGCGCCACAACGACAGCCAGGGGTATCGAGCAGTACTTC

d_call: TRBD2
j_call: TRBJ2-7
v_call: TRBV18
clone_size: NA
cdr3_aa: CASSPAGGRRDEQYF
cdr3_nt: TGTGCCAGCTCACCAGCGGGAGGGCGGCGCGACGAGCAGTACTTC

d_call: NA
j_call: TRBJ2-3
v_call: TRBV29-1
clone_size: NA
cdr3_aa: CSAEGLEDSSTDTQYF
cdr3_nt: TGCAGCGCGGAAGGGCTAGAGGACAGTAGCACAGATACGCAGTATTTT

d_call: TRBD2
j_call: TRBJ2-7
v_call: TRBV5-6
clone_size: NA
cdr3_aa: CASSRGLGANSYEQYF
cdr3_nt: TGTGCCAGCAGCCGAGGACTAGGGGCGAACTCCTACGAGCAGTACTTC

d_call: NA
j_call: TRBJ2-7
v_call: TRBV7-9
clone_size: once
cdr3_aa: CASSSRLDPPYEQYF
cdr3_nt: TGTGCCAGCAGCTCCCGCCTGGACCCCCCTTACGAGCAGTACTTC

d_call: NA
j_call: TRBJ2-7
v_call: TRBV9
clone_size: NA
cdr3_aa: CASSAVGTGTEGNEPYEQYF
cdr3_nt: TGTGCCAGCAGCGCTGTGGGCACCGGGACCGAGGGAAACGAACCTTACGAGCAGTACTTC

d_call: NA
j_call: TRBJ1-4
v_call: TRBV5-1
clone_size: NA
cdr3_aa: CASSEMTATNEKLFF
cdr3_nt: TGCGCCAGCAGCGAAATGACAGCAACTAATGAAAAACTGTTTTTT

d_call: NA
j_call: TRBJ1-1
v_call: TRBV11-2
clone_size: NA
cdr3_aa: CASSHWSANMNTEAFF
cdr3_nt: TGTGCCAGCAGCCATTGGTCAGCGAACATGAACACTGAAGCTTTCTTT

d_call: NA
j_call: TRBJ1-1
v_call: TRBV6-5
clone_size: NA
cdr3_aa: CASSAMGGAGTEAFF
cdr3_nt: TGTGCCAGCAGTGCTATGGGGGGCGCGGGTACTGAAGCTTTCTTT

d_call: NA
j_call: TRBJ1-1
v_call: TRBV28
clone_size: NA
cdr3_aa: CASTLLPGRKNTEAFF
cdr3_nt: TGTGCCAGCACCCTGTTACCGGGACGGAAGAACACTGAAGCTTTCTTT

d_call: TRBD2
j_call: TRBJ2-1
v_call: TRBV25-1
clone_size: NA
cdr3_aa: CASSELAGDSSYNEQFF
cdr3_nt: TGTGCCAGCAGTGAATTGGCGGGAGACAGCTCCTACAATGAGCAGTTCTTC

d_call: NA
j_call: TRBJ1-4
v_call: TRBV5-1
clone_size: NA
cdr3_aa: CASSPGRPTNEKLFF
cdr3_nt: TGCGCCAGCAGCCCCGGGCGGCCGACTAATGAAAAACTGTTTTTT

d_call: TRBD2
j_call: TRBJ2-1
v_call: TRBV28
clone_size: NA
cdr3_aa: CASSQGTSGSNEQFF
cdr3_nt: TGTGCCAGCAGTCAGGGGACTAGCGGGAGCAATGAGCAGTTCTTC

d_call: NA
j_call: TRBJ1-5
v_call: TRBV4-1
clone_size: NA
cdr3_aa: CASSPREQISNQPQHF
cdr3_nt: TGCGCCAGCAGCCCCCGGGAGCAGATTAGCAATCAGCCCCAGCATTTT

d_call: NA
j_call: TRBJ2-7
v_call: TRBV29-1
clone_size: NA
cdr3_aa: CSAVTPGPYEQYF
cdr3_nt: TGCAGTGCTGTTACTCCGGGTCCATACGAGCAGTACTTC

d_call: NA
j_call: TRBJ1-2
v_call: TRBV14
clone_size: NA
cdr3_aa: CASSPGRAGDYGYTF
cdr3_nt: TGTGCCAGCAGCCCCGGACGAGCAGGGGACTATGGCTACACCTTC

d_call: TRBD2
j_call: TRBJ2-2
v_call: TRBV6-5
clone_size: NA
cdr3_aa: CASSGRARDTGELFF
cdr3_nt: TGTGCCAGCAGCGGGAGGGCCAGGGACACCGGGGAGCTGTTTTTT

d_call: NA
j_call: TRBJ1-1
v_call: TRBV19
clone_size: NA
cdr3_aa: CASSIAAMNTEAFF
cdr3_nt: TGTGCCAGTAGTATCGCAGCTATGAACACTGAAGCTTTCTTT

d_call: TRBD1
j_call: TRBJ2-7
v_call: TRBV7-8
clone_size: NA
cdr3_aa: CASSLPGTGVSYEQYF
cdr3_nt: TGTGCCAGCAGCCTACCCGGGACAGGGGTCTCCTACGAGCAGTACTTC

d_call: NA
j_call: TRBJ2-1
v_call: TRBV5-1
clone_size: NA
cdr3_aa: CASSPRLYNEQFF
cdr3_nt: TGCGCCAGCAGCCCACGGCTCTACAATGAGCAGTTCTTC

d_call: TRBD1
j_call: TRBJ1-5
v_call: TRBV6-1
clone_size: NA
cdr3_aa: CASREGAHQPQHF
cdr3_nt: TGTGCCAGCAGGGAGGGGGCCCATCAGCCCCAGCATTTT

d_call: NA
j_call: TRBJ2-7
v_call: TRBV18
clone_size: NA
cdr3_aa: CASSPQGPSSYEQYF
cdr3_nt: TGTGCCAGCTCACCACAAGGGCCTAGCTCCTACGAGCAGTACTTC

d_call: NA
j_call: TRBJ1-5
v_call: TRBV28
clone_size: NA
cdr3_aa: CASSFGGRGGGNQPQHF
cdr3_nt: TGTGCCAGCAGTTTCGGGGGCAGGGGTGGTGGCAATCAGCCCCAGCATTTT

d_call: NA
j_call: TRBJ1-5
v_call: TRBV28
clone_size: NA
cdr3_aa: CASSLQLSNQPQHF
cdr3_nt: TGTGCCAGCAGTTTACAGCTTAGCAATCAGCCCCAGCATTTT

d_call: NA
j_call: TRBJ1-1
v_call: TRBV19
clone_size: NA
cdr3_aa: CASSINPTGRNTEAFF
cdr3_nt: TGTGCCAGTAGTATAAACCCCACAGGGAGAAACACTGAAGCTTTCTTT

d_call: TRBD2
j_call: TRBJ2-7
v_call: TRBV7-9
clone_size: NA
cdr3_aa: CASTPGGGEQYF
cdr3_nt: TGTGCCAGCACCCCCGGGGGGGGCGAGCAGTACTTC

d_call: NA
j_call: TRBJ1-1
v_call: TRBV4-1
clone_size: NA
cdr3_aa: CASSPRGEYNTEAFF
cdr3_nt: TGCGCCAGCAGCCCTCGCGGGGAATATAACACTGAAGCTTTCTTT

d_call: NA
j_call: TRBJ2-1
v_call: TRBV5-4
clone_size: NA
cdr3_aa: CASSRWTGGRRDEQFF
cdr3_nt: TGTGCCAGCAGCCGCTGGACCGGGGGCCGACGCGATGAGCAGTTCTTC

d_call: TRBD1
j_call: TRBJ2-7
v_call: TRBV27
clone_size: NA
cdr3_aa: CASKPKIGTASYEQYF
cdr3_nt: TGTGCCAGCAAACCGAAAATCGGGACAGCTTCCTACGAGCAGTACTTC